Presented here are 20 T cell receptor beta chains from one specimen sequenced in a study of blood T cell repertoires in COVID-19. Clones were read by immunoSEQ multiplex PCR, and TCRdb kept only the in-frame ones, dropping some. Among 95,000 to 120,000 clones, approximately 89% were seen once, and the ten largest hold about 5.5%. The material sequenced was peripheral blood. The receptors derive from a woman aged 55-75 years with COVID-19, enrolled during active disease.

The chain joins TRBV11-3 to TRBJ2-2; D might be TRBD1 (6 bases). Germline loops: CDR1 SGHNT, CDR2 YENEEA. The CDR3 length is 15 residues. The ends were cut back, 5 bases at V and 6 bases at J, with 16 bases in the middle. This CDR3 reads CASSTETGSAGELFF. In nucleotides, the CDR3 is TGTGCCAGCAGCACGGAAACAGGGTCGGCCGGGGAGCTGTTTTTT.

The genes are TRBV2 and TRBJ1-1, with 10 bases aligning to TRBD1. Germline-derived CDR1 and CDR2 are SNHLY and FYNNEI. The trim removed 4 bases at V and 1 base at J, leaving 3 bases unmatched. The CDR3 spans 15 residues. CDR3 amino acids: CASSGDRGWNTEAFF. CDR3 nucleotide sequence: TGTGCCAGCAGTGGGGACAGGGGTTGGAACACTGAAGCTTTCTTT.

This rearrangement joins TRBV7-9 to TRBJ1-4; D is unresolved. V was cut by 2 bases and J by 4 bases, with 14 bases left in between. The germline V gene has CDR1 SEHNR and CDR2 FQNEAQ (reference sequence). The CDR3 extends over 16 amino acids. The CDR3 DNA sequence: TGTGCCAGCAGCTTACATCCCCTCGGAGTTAATGAAAAACTGTTTTTT. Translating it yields CASSLHPLGVNEKLFF.

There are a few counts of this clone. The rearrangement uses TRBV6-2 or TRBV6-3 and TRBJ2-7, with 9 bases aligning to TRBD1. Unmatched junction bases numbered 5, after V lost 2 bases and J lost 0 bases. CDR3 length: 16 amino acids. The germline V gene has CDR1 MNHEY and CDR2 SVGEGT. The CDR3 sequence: CASSYHQTGGSYEQYF. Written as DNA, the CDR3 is TGTGCCAGCAGTTACCACCAGACAGGGGGCTCCTACGAGCAGTACTTC.

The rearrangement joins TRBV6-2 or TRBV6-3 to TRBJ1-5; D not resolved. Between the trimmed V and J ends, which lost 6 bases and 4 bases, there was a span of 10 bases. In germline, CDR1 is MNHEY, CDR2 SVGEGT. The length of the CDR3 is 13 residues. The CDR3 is CASSSDGNQPQHF. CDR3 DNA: TGTGCCAGCAGCTCCGACGGGAATCAGCCCCAGCATTTT.

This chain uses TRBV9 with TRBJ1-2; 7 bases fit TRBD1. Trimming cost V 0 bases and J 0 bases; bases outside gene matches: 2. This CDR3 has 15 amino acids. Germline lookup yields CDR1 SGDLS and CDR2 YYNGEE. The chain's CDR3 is CASSVGGTANYGYTF. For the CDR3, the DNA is TGTGCCAGCAGCGTAGGAGGGACAGCTAACTATGGCTACACCTTC.

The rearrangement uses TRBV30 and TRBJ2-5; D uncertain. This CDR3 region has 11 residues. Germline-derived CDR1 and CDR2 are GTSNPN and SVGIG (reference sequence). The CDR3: CVLESQETQYF. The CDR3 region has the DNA TGTGTCCTAGAATCCCAAGAGACCCAGTACTTC.

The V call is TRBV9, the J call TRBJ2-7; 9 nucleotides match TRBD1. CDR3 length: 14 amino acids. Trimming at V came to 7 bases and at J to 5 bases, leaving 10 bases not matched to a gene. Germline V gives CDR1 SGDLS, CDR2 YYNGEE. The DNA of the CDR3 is TGTGCCAGCGGCTCCGGGACAGGGCCCCACGAGCAGTACTTC. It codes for CASGSGTGPHEQYF.

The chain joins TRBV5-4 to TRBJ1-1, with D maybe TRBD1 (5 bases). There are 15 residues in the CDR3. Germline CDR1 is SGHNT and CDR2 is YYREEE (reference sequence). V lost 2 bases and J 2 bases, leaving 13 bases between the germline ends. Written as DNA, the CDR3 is TGTGCCAGCAGCTTTGATCCGACAGACAACACTGAAGCTTTCTTT. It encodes CASSFDPTDNTEAFF.

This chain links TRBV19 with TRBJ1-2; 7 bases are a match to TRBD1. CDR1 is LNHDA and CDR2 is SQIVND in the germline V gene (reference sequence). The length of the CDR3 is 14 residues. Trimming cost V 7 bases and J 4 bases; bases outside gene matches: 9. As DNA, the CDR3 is TGTGCCAGTACCCCAGGGGGGTCCGGCTATGGCTACACCTTC. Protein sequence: CASTPGGSGYGYTF.

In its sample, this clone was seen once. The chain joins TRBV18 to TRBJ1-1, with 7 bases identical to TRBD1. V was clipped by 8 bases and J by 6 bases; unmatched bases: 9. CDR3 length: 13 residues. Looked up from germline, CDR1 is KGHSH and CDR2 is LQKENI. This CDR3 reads CASRTGEVAEAFF. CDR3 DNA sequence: TGTGCCAGCCGAACAGGGGAAGTAGCTGAAGCTTTCTTT.

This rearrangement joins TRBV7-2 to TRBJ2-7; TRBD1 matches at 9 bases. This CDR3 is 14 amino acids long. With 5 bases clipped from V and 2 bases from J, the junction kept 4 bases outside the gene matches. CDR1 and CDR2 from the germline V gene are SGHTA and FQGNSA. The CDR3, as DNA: TGTGCCAGCAGCCCGTGGACAGGGGCCTACGAGCAGTACTTC. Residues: CASSPWTGAYEQYF.

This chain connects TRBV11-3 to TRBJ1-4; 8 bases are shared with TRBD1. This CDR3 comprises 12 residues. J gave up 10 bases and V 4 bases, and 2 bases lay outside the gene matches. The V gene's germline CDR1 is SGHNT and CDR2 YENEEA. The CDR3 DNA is TGTGCCAGCAGCTCAGGACAGGGAAAACTGTTTTTT. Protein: CASSSGQGKLFF.

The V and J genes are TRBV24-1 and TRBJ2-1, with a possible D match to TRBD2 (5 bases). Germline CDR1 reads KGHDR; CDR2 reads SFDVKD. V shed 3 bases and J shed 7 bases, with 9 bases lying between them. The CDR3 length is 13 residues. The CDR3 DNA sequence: TGTGCCACCAGTGATAGTCGGGGAAATGAGCAGTTCTTC. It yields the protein CATSDSRGNEQFF.

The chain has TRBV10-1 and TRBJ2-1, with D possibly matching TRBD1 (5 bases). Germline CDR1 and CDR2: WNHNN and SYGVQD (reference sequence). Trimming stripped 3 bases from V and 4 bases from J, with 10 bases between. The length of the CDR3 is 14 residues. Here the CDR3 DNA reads TGCGCCAGCAGTGACCGGACACATTACAATGAGCAGTTCTTC. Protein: CASSDRTHYNEQFF.

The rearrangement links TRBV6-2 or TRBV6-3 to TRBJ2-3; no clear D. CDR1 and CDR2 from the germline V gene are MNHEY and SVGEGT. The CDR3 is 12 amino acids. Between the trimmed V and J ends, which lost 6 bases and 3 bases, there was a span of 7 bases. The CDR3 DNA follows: TGTGCCAGCAGCCGCACTACAGATACGCAGTATTTT. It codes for CASSRTTDTQYF.

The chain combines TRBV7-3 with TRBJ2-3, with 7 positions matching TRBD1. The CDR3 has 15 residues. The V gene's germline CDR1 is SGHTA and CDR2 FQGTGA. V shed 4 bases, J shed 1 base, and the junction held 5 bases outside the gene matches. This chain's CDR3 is CASSSTGQGTDTQYF. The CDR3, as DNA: TGTGCCAGCAGCTCGACAGGGCAAGGCACAGATACGCAGTATTTT. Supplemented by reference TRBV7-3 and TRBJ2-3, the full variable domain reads GAGVSQTPSNKVTEKGKYVELRCDPISGHTALYWYRQSLGQGPEFLIYFQGTGAADDSGLPNDRFFAVRPEGSVSTLKIQRTERGDSAVYLCASSSTGQGTDTQYFGPGTRLTVL.

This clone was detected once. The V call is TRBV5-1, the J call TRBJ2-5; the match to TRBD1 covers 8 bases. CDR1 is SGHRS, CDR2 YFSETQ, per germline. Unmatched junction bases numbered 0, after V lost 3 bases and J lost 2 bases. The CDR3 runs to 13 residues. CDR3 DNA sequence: TGCGCCAGCAGCTGGGACAGGCAAGAGACCCAGTACTTC. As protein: CASSWDRQETQYF.

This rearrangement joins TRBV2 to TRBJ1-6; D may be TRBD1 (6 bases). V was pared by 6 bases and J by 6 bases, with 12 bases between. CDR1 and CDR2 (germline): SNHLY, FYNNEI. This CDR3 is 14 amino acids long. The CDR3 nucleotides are TGTGCCAGCAGGACCAGGGGCGGTAATTCACCCCTCCACTTT. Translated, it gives CASRTRGGNSPLHF.

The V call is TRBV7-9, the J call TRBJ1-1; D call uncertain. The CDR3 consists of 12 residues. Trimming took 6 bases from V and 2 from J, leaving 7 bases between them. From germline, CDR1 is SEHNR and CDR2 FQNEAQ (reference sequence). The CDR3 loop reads CASRIVNTEAFF. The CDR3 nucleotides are TGTGCCAGCAGAATTGTAAACACTGAAGCTTTCTTT.